These 20 T cell receptor beta chains originate from one sample sequenced in a study of T cell responses to AZD1222 COVID-19 vaccine. Libraries were prepared by immunoSEQ multiplex PCR; TCRdb keeps only in-frame clonotypes and omits some of them. The data contain about 150,000 clones, 80% to 90% of them singletons. The source material was peripheral blood, sampled 28 days after the second AZD1222 dose. All receptors derive from an adult who received the AZD1222 COVID-19 vaccine.

The V call is TRBV7-9, the J call TRBJ2-1; TRBD1 matches 7 bases. CDR1 and CDR2 from the germline V gene are SEHNR and FQNEAQ (reference sequence). V was clipped by 8 bases and J by 0 bases; unmatched bases: 7. CDR3 length: 15 amino acids. CDR3 protein: CASQLQGVSYNEQFF. The CDR3 region has the DNA TGTGCCAGCCAGCTCCAGGGGGTCTCCTACAATGAGCAGTTCTTC.

The chain employs TRBV7-2 and TRBJ2-2; TRBD2 matches 9 bases. CDR1 SGHTA and CDR2 FQGNSA come from the germline V gene. CDR3 length: 17 residues. The junction had 14 bases not matched to a gene; V was cut back by 5 bases and J by 7 bases. CDR3 coding DNA: TGTGCCAGCAGCAGGGAAATTGCGGGAGGGCCCAGCGGGGAGCTGTTTTTT. Encoded protein: CASSREIAGGPSGELFF.

V and J are TRBV19 and TRBJ1-1; D unresolved. CDR1 LNHDA and CDR2 SQIVND come from the germline V gene (reference sequence). Trimming left V 3 bases short and J 1 base short, with 9 bases between. The CDR3 loop spans 14 amino acids. In DNA, the CDR3 is TGTGCCAGTAGTATCGGTCGGCAGAACACTGAAGCTTTCTTT. Its protein is CASSIGRQNTEAFF. Full variable domain (outside the CDR3, taken from reference TRBV19 and TRBJ1-1): DGGITQSPKYLFRKEGQNVTLSCEQNLNHDAMYWYRQDPGQGLRLIYYSQIVNDFQKGDIAEGYSVSREKKESFPLTVTSAQKNPTAFYLCASSIGRQNTEAFFGQGTRLTVV.

The chain carries TRBV30 and TRBJ1-4, with TRBD1 identical over 11 bases. There are 14 residues in the CDR3. Germline values: CDR1 GTSNPN, CDR2 SVGIG (reference sequence). The V and J ends lost 3 bases and 8 bases, in that order; junction bases with no gene match: 5. In nucleotides, the CDR3 is TGTGCCTGGAGCCCGGGACAGGGGGGAGAAAAACTGTTTTTT. It encodes CAWSPGQGGEKLFF.

This sequence joins TRBV6-5 and TRBJ1-2; D remains unclear. The V and J ends lost 6 bases and 8 bases respectively, with 13 bases between them. CDR1 MNHEY and CDR2 SVGAGI come from the germline V gene. The CDR3 runs to 12 residues. The CDR3 nucleotides are TGTGCCAGCAGGGCTGCTGACAAAGGCTACACCTTC. This sequence encodes CASRAADKGYTF.

The chain carries TRBV11-2 and TRBJ2-6; D call uncertain. The V and J ends lost 4 bases and 0 bases respectively, with 4 bases between them. Germline values: CDR1 SGHAT, CDR2 FQNNGV. The CDR3 runs to 14 residues. CDR3 in amino acids: CASSWDSGANVLTF. The CDR3 DNA follows: TGTGCCAGCAGCTGGGACTCTGGGGCCAACGTCCTGACTTTC. The variable domain in full, completed from reference TRBV11-2 and TRBJ2-6, reads EAGVAQSPRYKIIEKRQSVAFWCNPISGHATLYWYQQILGQGPKLLIQFQNNGVVDDSQLPKDRFSAERLKGVDSTLKIQPAKLEDSAVYLCASSWDSGANVLTFGAGSRLTVL.

The chain is built from TRBV7-9 and TRBJ1-2, with TRBD1 identical over 7 bases. The germline V gene has CDR1 SEHNR and CDR2 FQNEAQ (reference sequence). Trimming at V came to 5 bases and at J to 6 bases, leaving 12 bases not matched to a gene. The CDR3 length is 15 residues. Here the CDR3 reads CASSPNKTGFHGYTF. CDR3 nucleotides: TGTGCCAGCAGCCCGAACAAGACAGGGTTCCATGGCTACACCTTC. The whole variable domain, filled in from reference TRBV7-9 and TRBJ1-2, reads DTGVSQNPRHKITKRGQNVTFRCDPISEHNRLYWYRQTLGQGPEFLTYFQNEAQLEKSRLLSDRFSAERPKGSFSTLEIQRTEQGDSAMYLCASSPNKTGFHGYTFGSGTRLTVV.

J is TRBJ1-1 and V is TRBV27; D is ambiguous. Germline V gene data show CDR1 as MNHEY and CDR2 as SMNVEV (reference sequence). The ends were cut back, 2 bases at V and 4 bases at J, with 11 bases in the middle. The CDR3 consists of 14 residues. CDR3 protein: CASSLDPGSTEAFF. Here the CDR3 DNA reads TGTGCCAGCAGTTTAGACCCTGGGAGCACTGAAGCTTTCTTT.

CDR3 sequence reads: CASSVTGEHYEQYF. The CDR3 DNA follows: TGTGCCAGCAGCGTAACAGGGGAACACTACGAGCAGTACTTC. The chain joins TRBV9 to TRBJ2-7, with TRBD1 identical over 7 bases. Germline assignment: CDR1 SGDLS and CDR2 YYNGEE. This CDR3 is 14 amino acids long. The V gene end was trimmed by 1 base and the J gene end by 3 bases; junction bases not matched to a gene: 4.

The table lists this clone with a count of one. This chain links TRBV10-3 with TRBJ2-3, with TRBD1 matching 7 bases. The length of the CDR3 is 18 residues. Germline values: CDR1 ENHRY, CDR2 SYGVKD. V shed 0 bases, J shed 2 bases, and the junction held 11 bases outside the gene matches. CDR3 DNA: TGTGCCATCAGTGAGTCAAGGACAGGCGCCCCGGACACAGATACGCAGTATTTT. Protein: CAISESRTGAPDTDTQYF.

V gene TRBV19 combines with J gene TRBJ2-7, with D hard to call. Trimming cost V 0 bases and J 1 base, with 4 bases left between them. CDR1 is LNHDA and CDR2 is SQIVND in the germline V gene (reference sequence). This CDR3 spans 13 amino acids. The CDR3 nucleotides read TGTGCCAGTAGTATAGACAGTTCCTACGAGCAGTACTTC. This encodes CASSIDSSYEQYF.

This clone was detected only a few times. This chain uses TRBV20-1 with TRBJ2-4; 13 bases are a match to TRBD2. This CDR3 has 17 amino acids. J was trimmed by 8 bases and V by 3 bases; bases with no gene match: 13. Germline lookup yields CDR1 DFQATT and CDR2 SNEGSKA (reference sequence). The CDR3 DNA sequence: TGCAGTGCTAGTCTAGCCGGGACTAGCGGGACTTGGGACATTCAGTACTTC. It is translated as CSASLAGTSGTWDIQYF.

This sequence joins TRBV20-1 and TRBJ2-3; D is uncertain. The CDR3 runs to 11 residues. The germline gives CDR1 DFQATT, CDR2 SNEGSKA (reference sequence). V was shortened by 3 bases and J by 4 bases, with 5 bases between the two germline ends. The CDR3 sequence is CSASASDTQYF. The CDR3 region has the DNA TGCAGTGCTAGCGCCTCAGATACGCAGTATTTT.

This chain uses TRBV7-2 with TRBJ2-5, with 7 nucleotides matching TRBD2. V shed 2 bases, J shed 5 bases, and the junction held 8 bases outside the gene matches. The CDR3 is 15 amino acids. Germline CDR1 is SGHTA and CDR2 is FQGNSA. The DNA for the CDR3 is TGTGCCAGCAGCTTATTCGCGGGAGTATCGGAGACCCAGTACTTC. It encodes CASSLFAGVSETQYF.

The chain joins TRBV7-9 to TRBJ2-7; 7 bases are shared with TRBD1. The CDR3 consists of 14 residues. The germline V gene has CDR1 SEHNR and CDR2 FQNEAQ (reference sequence). Trimming at V came to 1 base and at J to 3 bases, leaving 3 bases not matched to a gene. The CDR3 DNA reads TGTGCCAGCAGCTTAGAGGGACAGAACTACGAGCAGTACTTC. This gives the protein CASSLEGQNYEQYF.

The chain is built from TRBV7-8 and TRBJ1-5, with D possibly being TRBD1 (5 bases). Trimming shortened V by 7 bases and J by 4 bases, and 17 bases separated the two germline ends. Germline V gene lookup returns CDR1 SGHVS and CDR2 FQNEAQ. CDR3 length: 15 residues. The CDR3 loop reads CASTPRGGINQPQHF. The CDR3 DNA sequence: TGTGCCAGCACCCCCCGCGGGGGAATAAATCAGCCCCAGCATTTT.

V usage is TRBV6-2 or TRBV6-3 and J usage is TRBJ1-5; TRBD1 matches at 12 bases. Germline V gene lookup returns CDR1 MNHEY and CDR2 SVGEGT. Germline trimming cut 5 bases from V and 3 bases from J; bases unmatched to any gene: 11. The CDR3 consists of 18 residues. The CDR3 DNA reads as TGTGCCAGCAGTAGGGACAGGGGGCTTGGATATGACAATCAGCCCCAGCATTTT. The encoded protein is CASSRDRGLGYDNQPQHF.

V gene TRBV29-1 combines with J gene TRBJ2-1; D is unclear. The CDR3 contains 8 residues. Trimming removed 6 bases at V and 12 bases at J, with 6 bases between. CDR1 and CDR2 from the germline V gene are SQVTM and ANQGSEA. CDR3 sequence (DNA): TGCAGCGTGACGGGGCAGTTCTTC. As protein: CSVTGQFF.

The chain is built from TRBV11-2 and TRBJ2-2; 14 nucleotides agree with TRBD2. Germline loops: CDR1 SGHAT, CDR2 FQNNGV. J gave up 4 bases and V 5 bases, and 6 bases lay outside the gene matches. The CDR3 is made up of 17 amino acids. The CDR3 protein is CASSLGTSGSGTGELFF. The DNA for the CDR3 is TGTGCCAGCAGCCTTGGGACTAGCGGGAGCGGCACCGGGGAGCTGTTTTTT.

This sequence joins TRBV7-8 and TRBJ2-2, with 9 bases lining up with TRBD1. Germline CDR1 and CDR2: SGHVS and FQNEAQ. The CDR3 runs to 16 residues. Trimming removed 3 bases from V and 2 bases from J; junction bases left unmatched: 4. The CDR3 DNA is TGTGCCAGCAGCTTCCGGGACAGGGCAAACACCGGGGAGCTGTTTTTT. This translates into CASSFRDRANTGELFF.